Listed below are T cell receptor beta chains from one sample, sequenced in a study of lymphopenia after photon versus proton radiotherapy. Here immunoSEQ multiplex PCR was the method, and the copy in TCRdb shows in-frame clones only, minus some. This sample has around 63,000 clones, with about 89% found just once. The input for sequencing was peripheral blood, taken from a patient treated with proton-based radiotherapy. These receptors were taken from an elderly man with esophageal cancer. Both conserved end residues are part of each CDR3. D genes are given only for firm matches. Some rows have no size entry. The others give once, few or many, or a class for an expanded clone.

V	size	J	D	CDR3	DNA
TRBV2	-	TRBJ2-1	TRBD2	CASNGAGGPKAYNEQFF	TGTGCCAGCAATGGAGCGGGAGGGCCCAAGGCCTACAATGAGCAGTTCTTC
TRBV2	-	TRBJ1-2	TRBD1	CASSKRQGYYGYTF	TGTGCCAGCAGTAAAAGACAGGGGTACTATGGCTACACCTTC
TRBV12-5	-	TRBJ2-7	-	CASGFTLRGGGEQYF	TGTGCTAGTGGTTTCACTCTACGAGGGGGTGGAGAGCAGTACTTC
TRBV5-4	once	TRBJ2-1	-	CASRLGGDDRRQFF	TGTGCCAGCAGGCTGGGCGGCGATGACCGGAGGCAGTTCTTC
TRBV4-1	-	TRBJ1-2	-	CASSLQGTRTDYGYTF	TGCGCCAGCAGCCTCCAGGGTACCCGGACAGACTATGGCTACACCTTC
TRBV11-3	-	TRBJ1-1	-	CASSRARNTEAFF	TGTGCCAGCAGTCGAGCGAGAAACACTGAAGCTTTCTTT
TRBV30	-	TRBJ1-3	-	CAWKGGYSGNTIYF	TGTGCCTGGAAGGGGGGGTACTCTGGAAACACCATATATTTT
TRBV19	-	TRBJ2-2	-	CASNPDYTGELFF	TGTGCCAGTAATCCGGACTACACCGGGGAGCTGTTTTTT
TRBV2	few	TRBJ2-7	-	CASRAGVVDEQYF	TGTGCCAGCAGGGCCGGGGTGGTCGACGAGCAGTACTTC
TRBV5-5	-	TRBJ1-1	-	CASSLEQIFGWGTEAFF	TGTGCCAGCAGCTTGGAACAGATTTTTGGGTGGGGTACTGAAGCTTTCTTT
TRBV7-2	-	TRBJ2-5	-	CASSLSLGSETQYF	TGTGCCAGCAGCTTATCTCTAGGGTCGGAGACCCAGTACTTC
TRBV5-5	-	TRBJ2-7	-	CASSLTPSEQYF	TGTGCCAGCAGCTTGACCCCTAGCGAGCAGTACTTC
TRBV7-2	-	TRBJ1-6	-	CASRLLGNPSKLYNSPLHF	TGTGCCAGCAGGCTGCTCGGGAATCCTTCTAAACTATATAATTCACCCCTCCACTTT
TRBV29-1	medium-sized	TRBJ2-5	-	CSVGTLQETQYF	TGCAGCGTTGGTACTTTACAAGAGACCCAGTACTTC
TRBV7-2	-	TRBJ2-3	TRBD2	CASSLSPAGVLDTQYF	TGTGCCAGCAGCTTAAGTCCAGCGGGAGTGTTAGATACGCAGTATTTT
TRBV5-1	-	TRBJ1-4	TRBD1	CASSLKGGDEKLFF	TGCGCCAGCAGCTTGAAAGGGGGCGATGAAAAACTGTTTTTT
TRBV6-6	-	TRBJ2-7	-	CASSYSRPSTYEQYF	TGTGCCAGCAGTTACTCTCGGCCCTCCACCTACGAGCAGTACTTC
TRBV11-3	-	TRBJ2-2	-	CASSWGGAANTGELFF	TGTGCCAGCTCTTGGGGCGGGGCCGCGAACACCGGGGAGCTGTTTTTT
TRBV7-9	-	TRBJ2-7	-	CASSLVQTGFDEQYF	TGTGCCAGCAGCTTAGTTCAAACAGGGTTCGACGAGCAGTACTTC
TRBV5-1	-	TRBJ1-1	-	CASSARGPNTEAFF	TGCGCCAGCAGCGCCAGGGGCCCTAACACTGAAGCTTTCTTT
TRBV9	few	TRBJ2-7	TRBD2	CASSDTIGAGLYEQYF	TGTGCCAGCAGCGACACAATCGGAGCGGGGCTATACGAGCAGTACTTC
TRBV7-3	-	TRBJ1-6	-	CASSLDGFNSPLHF	TGTGCCAGCAGCTTGGACGGATTTAATTCACCCCTCCACTTT
TRBV27	once	TRBJ1-4	TRBD1	CASSRASGTGRGEKLFF	TGTGCCAGCAGTCGAGCCTCCGGGACAGGGAGAGGTGAAAAACTGTTTTTT
TRBV29-1	-	TRBJ2-7	-	CSVQNSGAFYEQYF	TGCAGCGTTCAAAATAGCGGAGCTTTCTACGAGCAGTACTTC
TRBV28	-	TRBJ2-7	-	CASSRQDIYEQYF	TGTGCCAGCAGTCGGCAGGATATTTACGAGCAGTACTTC
TRBV4-1	-	TRBJ2-7	-	CASSQDSAGSYEQYF	TGCGCCAGCAGCCAAGATTCGGCGGGCTCCTACGAGCAGTACTTC
TRBV29-1	once	TRBJ1-4	TRBD1	CSVEGTGSNEKLFF	TGCAGCGTTGAGGGGACAGGGAGTAATGAAAAACTGTTTTTT
TRBV6-5	-	TRBJ1-2	TRBD1	CASSLQGGYGYTF	TGTGCCAGCAGCCTCCAGGGGGGCTATGGCTACACCTTC
TRBV6-6	-	TRBJ2-7	TRBD2	CASSYGTSTYEQYF	TGTGCCAGCAGTTACGGGACTAGCACCTACGAGCAGTACTTC
TRBV6-6	-	TRBJ2-5	TRBD1	CASSYGGQGQETQYF	TGTGCCAGCAGTTACGGCGGACAGGGGCAAGAGACCCAGTACTTC
TRBV19	-	TRBJ1-4	-	CASSPWGEHEKLFF	TGTGCCAGTTCCCCGTGGGGAGAACATGAAAAACTGTTTTTT
TRBV9	-	TRBJ2-1	-	CASSGRLGGQFF	TGTGCCAGCAGCGGGAGGCTGGGTGGGCAGTTCTTC
TRBV10-3	-	TRBJ1-4	-	CAISESRSGGPDEKLFF	TGTGCCATCAGTGAGTCGAGGAGTGGGGGGCCGGACGAAAAACTGTTTTTT
TRBV5-4	few	TRBJ1-2	-	CASRPDYLGQNNYGYTF	TGTGCCAGCAGGCCGGACTATTTAGGACAGAATAATTATGGCTACACCTTC